One T cell receptor beta chain is described in this entry. Antigen: not known. This sample was included in a study of brain T cells in children with intractable seizures. General observations from the study: Only CDR3 sequence similarity suggested viral specificity, without known HCMV serostatus.

V lost 6 bases to trimming and J lost 11 bases; unmatched junction nucleotides: 12. Looked up from germline, CDR1 is MNHEY and CDR2 is SVGAGI. The CDR3 spans 15 residues. TCRdb keeps only in-frame clones here, not all; method: immunoSEQ multiplex PCR. The sample lists approximately 40,000 clones, around nine tenths occurring once. The source is a girl between 2 and 10 years old with tuberous sclerosis and intractable seizures. The V call is TRBV6-5, the J call TRBJ1-6, with 8 bases aligning to TRBD1. The sequencing used peripheral blood, collected at surgery. DNA for the CDR3: TGTGCCAGCAGGATATCCTTCAGGGGGCCAGCACCCCTCCACTTT. Residues: CASRISFRGPAPLHF.